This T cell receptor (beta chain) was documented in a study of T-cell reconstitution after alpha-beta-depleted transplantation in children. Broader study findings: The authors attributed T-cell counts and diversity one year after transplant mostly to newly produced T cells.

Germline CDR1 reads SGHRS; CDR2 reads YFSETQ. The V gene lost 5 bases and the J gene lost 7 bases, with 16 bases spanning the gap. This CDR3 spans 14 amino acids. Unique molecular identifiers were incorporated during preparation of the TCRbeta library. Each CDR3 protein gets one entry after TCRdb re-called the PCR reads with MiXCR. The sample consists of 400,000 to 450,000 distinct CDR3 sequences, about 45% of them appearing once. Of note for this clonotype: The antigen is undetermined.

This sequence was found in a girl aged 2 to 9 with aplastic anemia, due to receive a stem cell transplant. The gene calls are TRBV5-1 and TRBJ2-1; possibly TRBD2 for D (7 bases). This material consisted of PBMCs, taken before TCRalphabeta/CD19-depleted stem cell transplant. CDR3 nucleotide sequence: TGCGCCAGCAGGATTGGGGGGGGGCGGAATGAGCAGTTCTTC. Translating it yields CASRIGGGRNEQFF.